This T cell receptor (beta chain) was obtained from a study of cytomegalovirus exposure and HLA in healthy donors. Germline V gives CDR1 MGHRA, CDR2 YSYEKL. The CDR3 covers 14 residues. Trimming cost V 5 bases and J 6 bases, with 14 bases left between them. To note about this clone: Antigen specificity is unknown.

60 Vbeta and 13 Jbeta primers were used in PCR. Measured with immunoSEQ multiplex PCR; TCRdb has only the in-frame clones, and not every one. Of over 150,000 clones detected, 71% appear once; the ten largest clones hold under 3.5%. General study points: Sequencing likely caused a cluster of highly shared sequence variants. The Asian-associated ancestry cluster reportedly had fewer N-insertions than the approximately 650-donor mean in a later analysis. Investigators reported 150 to 200 TCR beta chains as tied to cytomegalovirus.

Sequencing input: PBMCs. This sequence originates from a woman aged 25 to 39 in good health and CMV-seronegative. V is TRBV4-1 and J is TRBJ2-1; D call uncertain. Here the CDR3 DNA reads TGCGCCAGCAGCTCGACATATGGTGGCAATGAGCAGTTCTTC. It encodes CASSSTYGGNEQFF.